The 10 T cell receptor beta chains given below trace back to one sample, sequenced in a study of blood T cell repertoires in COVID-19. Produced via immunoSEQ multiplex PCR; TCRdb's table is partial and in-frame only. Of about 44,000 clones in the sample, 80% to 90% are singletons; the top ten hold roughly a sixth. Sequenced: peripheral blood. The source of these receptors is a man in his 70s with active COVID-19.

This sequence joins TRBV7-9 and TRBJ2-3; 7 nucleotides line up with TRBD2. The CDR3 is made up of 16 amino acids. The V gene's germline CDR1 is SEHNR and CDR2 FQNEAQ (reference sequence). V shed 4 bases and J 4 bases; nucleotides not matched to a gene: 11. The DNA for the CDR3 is TGTGCCAGCAGCTCTCAGCGGGCGGGGGAGGCAGATACGCAGTATTTT. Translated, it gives CASSSQRAGEADTQYF.

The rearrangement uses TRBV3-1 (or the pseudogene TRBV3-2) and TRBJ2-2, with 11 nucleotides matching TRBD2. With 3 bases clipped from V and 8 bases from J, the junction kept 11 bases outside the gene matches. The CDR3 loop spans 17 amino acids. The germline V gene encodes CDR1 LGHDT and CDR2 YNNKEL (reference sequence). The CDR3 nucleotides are TGTGCCAGCAGCCACAACTCACTAGCGGGGGTAGCGGGGGAGCTGTTTTTT. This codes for CASSHNSLAGVAGELFF.

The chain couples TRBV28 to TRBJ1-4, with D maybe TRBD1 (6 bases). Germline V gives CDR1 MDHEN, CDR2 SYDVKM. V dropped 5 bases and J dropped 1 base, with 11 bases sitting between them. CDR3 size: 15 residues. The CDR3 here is CASSPNRVTNEKLFF. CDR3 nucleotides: TGTGCCAGCAGTCCGAACAGGGTAACTAATGAAAAACTGTTTTTT.

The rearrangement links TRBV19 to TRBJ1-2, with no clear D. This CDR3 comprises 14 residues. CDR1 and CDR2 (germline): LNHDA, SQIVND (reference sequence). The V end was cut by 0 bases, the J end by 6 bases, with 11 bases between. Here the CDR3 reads CASSIDRSRHGYTF. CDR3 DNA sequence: TGTGCCAGTAGTATAGACAGGTCCCGACATGGCTACACCTTC.

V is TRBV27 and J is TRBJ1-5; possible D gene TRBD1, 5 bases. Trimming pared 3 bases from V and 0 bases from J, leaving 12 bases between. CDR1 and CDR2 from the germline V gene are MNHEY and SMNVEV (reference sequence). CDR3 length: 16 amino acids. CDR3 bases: TGTGCCAGCAGTTTTTTAGGGGCCGCTAGCAATCAGCCCCAGCATTTT. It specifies CASSFLGAASNQPQHF.

The CDR3 protein is CASSRDSNTEAFF. CDR3 DNA: TGCGCCAGCAGCAGAGACAGTAACACTGAAGCTTTCTTT. V gene TRBV4-1 combines with J gene TRBJ1-1; tentatively, D is TRBD1 (5 bases). Per the germline V gene, CDR1 is MGHRA and CDR2 is YSYEKL. The V end lost 5 bases, the J end lost 2 bases, and 9 bases lay between the germline ends. This CDR3 region has 13 residues.

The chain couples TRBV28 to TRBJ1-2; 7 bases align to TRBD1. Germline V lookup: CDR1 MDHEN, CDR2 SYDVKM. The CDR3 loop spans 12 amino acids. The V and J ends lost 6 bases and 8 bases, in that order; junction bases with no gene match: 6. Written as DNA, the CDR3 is TGTGCCAGCAGGATCACAGGGGACGGCTACACCTTC. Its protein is CASRITGDGYTF.

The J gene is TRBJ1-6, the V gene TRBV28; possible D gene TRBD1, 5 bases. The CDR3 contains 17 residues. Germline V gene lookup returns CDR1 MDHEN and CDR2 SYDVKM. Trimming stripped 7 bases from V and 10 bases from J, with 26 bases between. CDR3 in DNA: TGTGCCAGCACCCCCGGGGGGGGTCACACACAAAGGTCACCCCTCCACTTT. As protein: CASTPGGGHTQRSPLHF.

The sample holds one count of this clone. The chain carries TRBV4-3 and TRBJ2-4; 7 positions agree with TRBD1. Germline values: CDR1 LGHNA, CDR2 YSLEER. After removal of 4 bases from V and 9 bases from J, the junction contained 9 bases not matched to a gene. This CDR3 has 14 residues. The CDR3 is CASSPQQGQGIQYF. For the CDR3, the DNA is TGCGCCAGCAGCCCACAACAGGGGCAAGGCATTCAGTACTTC.

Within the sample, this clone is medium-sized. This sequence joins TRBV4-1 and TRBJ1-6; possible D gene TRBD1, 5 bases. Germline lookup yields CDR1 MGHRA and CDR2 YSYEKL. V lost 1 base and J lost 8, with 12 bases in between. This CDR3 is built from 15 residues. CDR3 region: CASSQAQGTDSPLHF. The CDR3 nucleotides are TGCGCCAGCAGCCAAGCCCAGGGTACTGATTCACCCCTCCACTTT.